This T cell receptor (beta chain) was recovered during a study of beta chain features in type 1 diabetes. About the study: Patients did not differ from healthy donors in age, gender or cell yield. Regarding the study as a whole: Sequencing used cDNA, and cells with high TCR expression could therefore be over-represented. The study found that naive, central memory and Treg TCRB repertoires appeared more similar in patients than in healthy donors.

A CD45RO/CCR7/CD25/CD127/CD95/CD27 panel sorted naive, central memory, regulatory and stem cell-like memory CD4+ cells. All of the isolated RNA was reverse transcribed, so expressed TCRB transcripts were sequenced. TCRdb keeps only in-frame clones here, not all; method: immunoSEQ multiplex PCR. The table includes approximately 300,000 clones, more than 9.5% detected once. For this clone: No antigen is known for it.

CDR3 length: 14 residues. The V gene end was trimmed by 4 bases and the J gene end by 6 bases; junction bases not matched to a gene: 5. CDR1 is MDHEN, CDR2 SYDVKM, per germline. The gene calls are TRBV28 and TRBJ2-7; 11 bases agree with TRBD2. This TCR was recovered from a woman aged 30 to 39 in good health. Sequenced input: naive CD4+ T cells from blood. CDR3 sequence: CASSYHLAGGEQYF. The CDR3 nucleotides are TGTGCCAGCAGTTATCACCTAGCGGGGGGCGAGCAGTACTTC.